These 4 T cell receptor beta chains came from one sample sequenced in a study of blood T cell repertoires in COVID-19. Libraries were prepared by immunoSEQ multiplex PCR; TCRdb keeps only in-frame clonotypes and omits some of them. In the table there are approximately 300,000 clones, around 84% of which are singletons. The sequencing input was PBMCs or T cells enriched from blood (not recorded which). These receptors were obtained from a woman between 18 and 29 years old who had recovered from COVID-19.

The chain links TRBV27 to TRBJ1-2, with TRBD1 matching over 9 bases. Germline CDR1 is MNHEY and CDR2 is SMNVEV (reference sequence). This CDR3 is built from 13 residues. V shed 10 bases, J shed 0 bases, and the junction held 3 bases outside the gene matches. CDR3 DNA: TGTGCCACCCGGGACAGGGCTAACTATGGCTACACCTTC. Translated, it gives CATRDRANYGYTF.

V usage is TRBV9 and J usage is TRBJ2-7; TRBD1 aligns across 9 bases. V was pared by 2 bases and J by 5 bases, with 8 bases of the junction left unmatched. This CDR3 spans 15 amino acids. The germline gives CDR1 SGDLS, CDR2 YYNGEE. This chain's CDR3 is CASSVLGTGSDEQYF. The CDR3 DNA reads TGTGCCAGCAGCGTTCTCGGGACAGGGTCTGACGAGCAGTACTTC.

The CDR3 DNA is TGCGCCAGCAGCCAGGACCCCGGACAGGGAGGAAAGCCCCAGCATTTT. Residues: CASSQDPGQGGKPQHF. This chain uses TRBV4-1 with TRBJ1-5; 8 nucleotides agree with TRBD1. CDR3 length: 16 residues. The trim removed 3 bases at V and 8 bases at J, leaving 12 bases unmatched. The V gene's germline CDR1 is MGHRA and CDR2 YSYEKL.

The gene calls are TRBV30 and TRBJ2-3; possible D gene TRBD2, 6 bases. The germline V and J ends were trimmed by 3 bases and 3 bases, with 16 bases remaining between them. The CDR3 covers 15 residues. Per germline, CDR1 GTSNPN and CDR2 SVGIG (reference sequence). The CDR3 coding sequence is TGTGCCTGGAGCCCGACTAGTGATACAACAGATACGCAGTATTTT. It is translated as CAWSPTSDTTDTQYF. The variable domain in full, with the rest retrieved from reference TRBV30 and TRBJ2-3, is SQTIHQWPATLVQPVGSPLSLECTVEGTSNPNLYWYRQAAGRGLQLLFYSVGIGQISSEVPQNLSASRPQDRQFILSSKKLLLSDSGFYLCAWSPTSDTTDTQYFGPGTRLTVL.